This is a list of T cell receptor beta chains from one sample in a study of blood T cell repertoires in COVID-19. The assay was immunoSEQ multiplex PCR, and TCRdb's table has in-frame clones only and misses some. The sample shows 100,000 or so clones, approximately 82% of them seen only once. Sequenced sample: peripheral blood. The source of these receptors is a man in his fifties with active or convalescent COVID-19. Both conserved end residues are trimmed from each CDR3. Where a row states a size, it is once, few, many or the class of an expanded clone; other rows omit it.

j_gene,v_gene,abundance,CDR3aa
TRBJ2-3,TRBV5-1,NA,ASSPNTDTQY
TRBJ2-7,TRBV28,NA,ASLGTGSNYEQY
TRBJ1-3,TRBV19,NA,ASSTRWPSSGNTIY
TRBJ1-1,TRBV2,NA,ASSDLDRYPGAF
TRBJ1-1,TRBV18,NA,ASSLNSGRTEAF
TRBJ2-3,TRBV30,NA,AWTSGGPIDTQY
TRBJ1-2,TRBV6-1,NA,ASSEAGHLYGYT
TRBJ1-2,TRBV19,NA,ASSMGQGYGYT
TRBJ1-6,TRBV28,NA,ASSRDTYNSPLH
TRBJ1-1,TRBV27,NA,ASSLGEFGRGGWTEAF
TRBJ2-1,TRBV29-1,NA,SGQGANEQF
TRBJ1-4,TRBV7-8,NA,ASSLVLSRTPREKLF
TRBJ2-3,TRBV5-1,NA,ASSTRDRYTDTQY
TRBJ1-4,TRBV5-1,NA,ASSPGQGWEKLF
TRBJ1-5,TRBV19,NA,ASSIPAGNQPQH
TRBJ2-4,TRBV6-2/TRBV6-3,few,ASGPGAAKNIQY
TRBJ2-2,TRBV19,once,ASSTHRSGGASDTGELF
TRBJ2-2,TRBV15,NA,ATSTQGAVTGELF
TRBJ2-2,TRBV24-1,NA,ATSDAGQGDTGELF
TRBJ1-4,TRBV27,NA,ASSLDRGATNEKLF
TRBJ1-4,TRBV7-2,NA,ASSYNQGGGEKLF
TRBJ1-2,TRBV19,NA,ASSMGHNYGYT
TRBJ1-6,TRBV19,NA,ASSMSGTGGHSPLH
TRBJ1-6,TRBV28,NA,ASSLYYRELNSPLH
TRBJ2-5,TRBV24-1,NA,ATSDLGTGLQETQY
TRBJ1-3,TRBV9,once,ASSTPGQAGSGNTIY
TRBJ2-2,TRBV7-6,NA,ASSFLDTGELF
TRBJ2-2,TRBV11-3,few,ASSLGQNTGELF
TRBJ1-3,TRBV7-9,NA,ASSLGQGRGNTIY
TRBJ2-1,TRBV19,once,ASTDAGTVYNEQF
TRBJ2-3,TRBV5-1,NA,ASSLEWYREYTQY
TRBJ1-6,TRBV5-1,NA,ASSFVEGDNSPLH
TRBJ2-3,TRBV5-1,once,ASSPQTGMGNTQY
TRBJ2-3,TRBV5-4,NA,AGGRVGTDTQY
TRBJ2-7,TRBV18,NA,ASSPPRDRGAYEQY
TRBJ2-1,TRBV19,NA,ASRTRENHEQF
TRBJ1-2,TRBV10-2,NA,ASSGFWEAGYGYT
TRBJ2-2,TRBV7-2,NA,ASSLVGSGGPRNTGELF
TRBJ2-3,TRBV30,NA,ACRGGGTDTQY
TRBJ2-1,TRBV10-3,NA,AISESAGLSYNEQF
TRBJ1-5,TRBV12-3/TRBV12-4,few,ASRTGSNQPQH
TRBJ2-5,TRBV29-1,NA,SVDGGGRGETQY
TRBJ2-2,TRBV15,NA,ATSPPGQARWGELF
TRBJ2-2,TRBV2,NA,ASSAGTSNTGELF
TRBJ1-2,TRBV14,NA,ASSQGSGTLGYT
TRBJ1-3,TRBV6-5,NA,ASTRTGIGNTIY